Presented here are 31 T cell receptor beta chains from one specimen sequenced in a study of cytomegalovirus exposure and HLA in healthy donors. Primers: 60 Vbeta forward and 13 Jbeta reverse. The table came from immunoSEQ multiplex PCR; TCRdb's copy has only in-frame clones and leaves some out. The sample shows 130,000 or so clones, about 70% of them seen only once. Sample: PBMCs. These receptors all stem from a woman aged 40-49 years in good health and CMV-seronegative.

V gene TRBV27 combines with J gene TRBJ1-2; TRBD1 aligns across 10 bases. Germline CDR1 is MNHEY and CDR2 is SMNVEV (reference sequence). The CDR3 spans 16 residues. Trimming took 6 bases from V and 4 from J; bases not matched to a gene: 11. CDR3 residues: CASREGTGAPFYGYTF. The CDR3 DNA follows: TGTGCCAGCAGGGAGGGGACAGGGGCCCCCTTCTATGGCTACACCTTC.

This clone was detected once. The CDR3 spells CASTGTGVLNTEAFF. DNA of the CDR3: TGTGCCAGCACGGGGACAGGGGTCCTGAACACTGAAGCTTTCTTT. The chain has TRBV25-1 and TRBJ1-1; 10 nucleotides align to TRBD1. The CDR3 runs 15 residues. The germline gives CDR1 MGHDK, CDR2 SYGVNS. J was trimmed by 0 bases and V by 7 bases; bases with no gene match: 5. The full variable domain, its missing parts supplied by reference TRBV25-1 and TRBJ1-1, is EADIYQTPRYLVIGTGKKITLECSQTMGHDKMYWYQQDPGMELHLIHYSYGVNSTEKGDLSSESTVSRIRTEHFPLTLESARPSHTSQYLCASTGTGVLNTEAFFGQGTRLTVV.

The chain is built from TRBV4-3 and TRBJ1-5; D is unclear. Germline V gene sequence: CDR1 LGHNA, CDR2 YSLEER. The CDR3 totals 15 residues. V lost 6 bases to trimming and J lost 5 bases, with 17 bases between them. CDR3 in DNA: TGCGCCAGCAGTATGATATGGGGAGGCGATCAGCCCCAGCATTTT. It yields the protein CASSMIWGGDQPQHF.

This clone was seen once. The CDR3 DNA sequence: TGCAGCGCTGACAGGGAAGCCACCGGGGAGCTGTTTTTT. Residues: CSADREATGELFF. The genes are TRBV29-1 and TRBJ2-2; 7 nucleotides match TRBD1. V was clipped by 7 bases and J by 4 bases; unmatched bases: 6. Germline V gene lookup returns CDR1 SQVTM and CDR2 ANQGSEA. The CDR3 spans 13 residues.

CDR3 sequence (DNA): TGTGCCAGCAGTCCTCGGACAGGGGGGCATGGCTACACCTTC. Protein: CASSPRTGGHGYTF. The V gene is TRBV6-6, the J gene TRBJ1-2, with TRBD1 identical over 10 bases. The CDR3 has 14 amino acids. Germline V gene lookup returns CDR1 MNHNY and CDR2 SVGAGI (reference sequence). Trimming at V came to 5 bases and at J to 6 bases, leaving 6 bases not matched to a gene.

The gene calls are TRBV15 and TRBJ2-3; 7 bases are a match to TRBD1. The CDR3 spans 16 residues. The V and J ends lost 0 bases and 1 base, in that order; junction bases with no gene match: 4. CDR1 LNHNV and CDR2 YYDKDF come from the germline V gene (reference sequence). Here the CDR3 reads CATSRDRGRGTDTQYF. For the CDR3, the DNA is TGTGCCACCAGCAGAGATAGGGGGCGGGGCACAGATACGCAGTATTTT.

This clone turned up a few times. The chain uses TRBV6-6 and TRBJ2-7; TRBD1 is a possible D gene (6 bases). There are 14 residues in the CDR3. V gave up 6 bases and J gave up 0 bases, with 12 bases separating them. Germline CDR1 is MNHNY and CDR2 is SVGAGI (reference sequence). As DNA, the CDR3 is TGTGCCAGCAGGAATGACAGGTTCTCCTACGAGCAGTACTTC. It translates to CASRNDRFSYEQYF.

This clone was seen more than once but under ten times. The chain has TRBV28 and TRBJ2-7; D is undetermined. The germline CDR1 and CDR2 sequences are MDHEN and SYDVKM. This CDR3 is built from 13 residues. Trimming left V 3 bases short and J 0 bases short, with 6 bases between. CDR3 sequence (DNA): TGTGCCAGCAGTTTGGCAGTCTCCTACGAGCAGTACTTC. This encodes CASSLAVSYEQYF. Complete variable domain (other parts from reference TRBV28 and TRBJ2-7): DVKVTQSSRYLVKRTGEKVFLECVQDMDHENMFWYRQDPGLGLRLIYFSYDVKMKEKGDIPEGYSVSREKKERFSLILESASTNQTSMYLCASSLAVSYEQYFGPGTRLTVT.

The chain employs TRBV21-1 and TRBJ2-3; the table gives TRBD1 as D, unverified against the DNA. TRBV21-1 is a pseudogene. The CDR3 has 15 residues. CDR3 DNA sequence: TGTGCCAGCAGCAAAGACAGGGGTAGCACAGATACGCAGTATTTT. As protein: CASSKDRGSTDTQYF.

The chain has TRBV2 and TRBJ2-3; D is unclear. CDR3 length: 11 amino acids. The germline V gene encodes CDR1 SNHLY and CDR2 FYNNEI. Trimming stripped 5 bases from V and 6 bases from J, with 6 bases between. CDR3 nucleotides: TGTGCCAGCAGTCCCCGGGATACGCAGTATTTT. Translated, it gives CASSPRDTQYF.

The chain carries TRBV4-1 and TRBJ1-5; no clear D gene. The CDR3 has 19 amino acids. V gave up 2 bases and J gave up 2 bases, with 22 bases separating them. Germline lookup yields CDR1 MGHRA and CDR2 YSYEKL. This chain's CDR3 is CASSQNLFGLGGRNQPQHF. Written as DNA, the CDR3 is TGCGCCAGCAGCCAAAATTTATTTGGGCTCGGAGGCCGCAATCAGCCCCAGCATTTT.

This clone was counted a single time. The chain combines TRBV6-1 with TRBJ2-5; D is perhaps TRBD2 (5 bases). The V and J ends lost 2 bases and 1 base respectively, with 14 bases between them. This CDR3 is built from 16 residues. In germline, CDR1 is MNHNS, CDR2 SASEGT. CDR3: CASSEQTGGFQETQYF. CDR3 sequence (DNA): TGTGCCAGCAGTGAACAGACGGGCGGGTTCCAAGAGACCCAGTACTTC.

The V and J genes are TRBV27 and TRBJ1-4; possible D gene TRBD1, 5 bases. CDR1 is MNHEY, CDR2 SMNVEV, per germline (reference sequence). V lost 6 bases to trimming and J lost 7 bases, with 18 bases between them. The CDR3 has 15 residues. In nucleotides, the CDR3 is TGTGCCAGCAGCCACTACGCAGGGAAGGGTGAAAAACTGTTTTTT. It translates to CASSHYAGKGEKLFF.

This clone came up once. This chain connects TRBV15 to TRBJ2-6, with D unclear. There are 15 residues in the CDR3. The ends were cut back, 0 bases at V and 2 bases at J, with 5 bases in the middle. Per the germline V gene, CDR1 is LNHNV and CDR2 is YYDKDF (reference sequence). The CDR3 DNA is TGTGCCACCAGCAGAGATTTCGCTGGGGCCAACGTCCTGACTTTC. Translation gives CATSRDFAGANVLTF.

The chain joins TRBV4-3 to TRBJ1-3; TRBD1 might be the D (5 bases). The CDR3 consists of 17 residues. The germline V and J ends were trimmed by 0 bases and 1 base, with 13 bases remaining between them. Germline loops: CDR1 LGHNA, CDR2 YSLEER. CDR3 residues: CASSQDSGGGSGNTIYF. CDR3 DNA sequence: TGCGCCAGCAGCCAAGATTCCGGGGGGGGGTCTGGAAACACCATATATTTT.

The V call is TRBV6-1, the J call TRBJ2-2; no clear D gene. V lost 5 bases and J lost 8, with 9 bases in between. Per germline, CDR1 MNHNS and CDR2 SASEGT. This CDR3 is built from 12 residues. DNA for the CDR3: TGTGCCAGCAGTCGGGTTGGGGGGGAGCTGTTTTTT. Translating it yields CASSRVGGELFF.

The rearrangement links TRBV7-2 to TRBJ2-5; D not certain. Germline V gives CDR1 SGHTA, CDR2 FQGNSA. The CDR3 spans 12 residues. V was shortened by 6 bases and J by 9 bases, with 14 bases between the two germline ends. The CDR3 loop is CASRSSAVSQYF. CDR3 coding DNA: TGTGCCAGCAGGTCTTCGGCGGTGTCCCAGTACTTC.

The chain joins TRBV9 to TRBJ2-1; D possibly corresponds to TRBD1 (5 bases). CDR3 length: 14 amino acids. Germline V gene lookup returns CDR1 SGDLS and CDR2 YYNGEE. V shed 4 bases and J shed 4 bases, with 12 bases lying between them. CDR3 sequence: CASSKLDSYNEQFF. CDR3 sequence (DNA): TGTGCCAGCAGCAAACTTGACAGTTACAATGAGCAGTTCTTC.

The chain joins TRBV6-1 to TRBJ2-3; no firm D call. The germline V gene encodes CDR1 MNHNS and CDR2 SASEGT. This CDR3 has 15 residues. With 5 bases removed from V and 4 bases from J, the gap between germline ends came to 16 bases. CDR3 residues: CASSLPRSVADTQYF. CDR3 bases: TGTGCCAGCAGTCTTCCTAGAAGCGTGGCAGATACGCAGTATTTT.

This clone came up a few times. This CDR3 is CASSGGQGRSGYTF. Written as DNA, the CDR3 is TGTGCCAGCAGTGGGGGACAGGGGAGGTCTGGCTACACCTTC. The chain is built from TRBV6-6 and TRBJ1-2, with 10 positions matching TRBD1. From germline, CDR1 is MNHNY and CDR2 SVGAGI (reference sequence). This CDR3 has 14 amino acids. V gave up 5 bases and J gave up 7 bases; unmatched junction bases: 7.

In DNA, the CDR3 is TGCGCCAGCAGCGCTTGGTATGGGAGGGTAGAATCACCCCTCCACTTT. Residues: CASSAWYGRVESPLHF. V usage is TRBV4-3 and J usage is TRBJ1-6; D is unresolved. This CDR3 spans 16 amino acids. Trimming removed 5 bases from V and 10 bases from J, with 21 bases in between. Germline V gene lookup returns CDR1 LGHNA and CDR2 YSLEER.

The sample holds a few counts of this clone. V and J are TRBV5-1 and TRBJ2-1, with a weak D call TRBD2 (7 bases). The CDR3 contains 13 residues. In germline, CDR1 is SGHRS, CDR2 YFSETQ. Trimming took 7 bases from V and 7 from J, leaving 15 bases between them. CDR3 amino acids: CASGQGGANEQFF. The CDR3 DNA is TGCGCCAGCGGTCAAGGGGGGGCGAATGAGCAGTTCTTC.

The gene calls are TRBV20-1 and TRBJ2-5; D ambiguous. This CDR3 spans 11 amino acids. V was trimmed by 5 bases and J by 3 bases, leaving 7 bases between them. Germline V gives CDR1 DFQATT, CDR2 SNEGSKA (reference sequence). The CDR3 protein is CSAHTEETQYF. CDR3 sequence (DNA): TGCAGTGCTCATACAGAAGAGACCCAGTACTTC.

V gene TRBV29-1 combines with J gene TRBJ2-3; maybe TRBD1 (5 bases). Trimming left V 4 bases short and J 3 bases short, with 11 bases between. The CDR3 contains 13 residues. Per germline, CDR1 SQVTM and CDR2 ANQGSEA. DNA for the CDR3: TGCAGCGTTGGTGGGGCCCTGACAGATACGCAGTATTTT. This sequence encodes CSVGGALTDTQYF.

The CDR3 sequence is CASSVLQASLSTDTQYF. The CDR3, as DNA: TGCGCCAGCAGTGTCTTACAGGCATCCTTGAGCACAGATACGCAGTATTTT. The rearrangement links TRBV10-1 to TRBJ2-3; D is possibly TRBD1 (5 bases). Deletions cut 4 bases from V and 0 bases from J, with 17 bases between. This CDR3 has 17 amino acids. The V gene's germline CDR1 is WNHNN and CDR2 SYGVQD (reference sequence).

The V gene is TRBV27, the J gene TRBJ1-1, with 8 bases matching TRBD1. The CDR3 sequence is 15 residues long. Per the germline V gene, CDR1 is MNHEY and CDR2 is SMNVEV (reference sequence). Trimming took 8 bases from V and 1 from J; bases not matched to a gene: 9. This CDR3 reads CASVPQGAPNTEAFF. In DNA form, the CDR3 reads TGTGCCAGCGTCCCTCAGGGGGCTCCGAACACTGAAGCTTTCTTT.

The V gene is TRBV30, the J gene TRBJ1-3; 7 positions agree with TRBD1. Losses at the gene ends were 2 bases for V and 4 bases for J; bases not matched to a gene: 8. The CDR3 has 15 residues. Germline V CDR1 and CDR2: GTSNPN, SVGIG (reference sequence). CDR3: CAWSRGGAAGNTIYF. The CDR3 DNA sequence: TGTGCCTGGAGTAGAGGGGGCGCGGCGGGAAACACCATATATTTT.

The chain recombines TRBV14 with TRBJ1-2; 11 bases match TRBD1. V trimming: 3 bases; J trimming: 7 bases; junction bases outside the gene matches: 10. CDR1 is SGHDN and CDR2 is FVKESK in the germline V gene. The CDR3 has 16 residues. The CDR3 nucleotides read TGTGCCAGCAGCCAGAGGACAGGGGGCGCGTCGTTTGGCTACACCTTC. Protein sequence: CASSQRTGGASFGYTF. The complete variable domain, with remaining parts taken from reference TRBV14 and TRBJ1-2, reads EAGVTQFPSHSVIEKGQTVTLRCDPISGHDNLYWYRRVMGKEIKFLLHFVKESKQDESGMPNNRFLAERTGGTYSTLKVQPAELEDSGVYFCASSQRTGGASFGYTFGSGTRLTVV.

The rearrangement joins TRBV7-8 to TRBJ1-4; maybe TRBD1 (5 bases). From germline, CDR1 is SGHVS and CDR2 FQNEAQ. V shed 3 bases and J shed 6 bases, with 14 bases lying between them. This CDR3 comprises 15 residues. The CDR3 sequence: CASSLARLGDEKLFF. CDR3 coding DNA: TGTGCCAGCAGCTTGGCCCGCTTAGGGGATGAAAAACTGTTTTTT.

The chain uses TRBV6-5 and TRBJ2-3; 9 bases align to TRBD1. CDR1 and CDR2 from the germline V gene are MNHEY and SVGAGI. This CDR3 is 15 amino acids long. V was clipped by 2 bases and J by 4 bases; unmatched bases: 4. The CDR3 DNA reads TGTGCCAGCAGTTACCGGGACAGGGCCGCAGATACGCAGTATTTT. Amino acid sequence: CASSYRDRAADTQYF.

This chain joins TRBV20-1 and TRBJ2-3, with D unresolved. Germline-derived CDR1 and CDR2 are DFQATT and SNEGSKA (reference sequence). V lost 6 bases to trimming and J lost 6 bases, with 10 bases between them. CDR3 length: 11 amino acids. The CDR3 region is CSALRMDTQYF. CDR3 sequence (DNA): TGCAGTGCCCTCAGGATGGATACGCAGTATTTT.